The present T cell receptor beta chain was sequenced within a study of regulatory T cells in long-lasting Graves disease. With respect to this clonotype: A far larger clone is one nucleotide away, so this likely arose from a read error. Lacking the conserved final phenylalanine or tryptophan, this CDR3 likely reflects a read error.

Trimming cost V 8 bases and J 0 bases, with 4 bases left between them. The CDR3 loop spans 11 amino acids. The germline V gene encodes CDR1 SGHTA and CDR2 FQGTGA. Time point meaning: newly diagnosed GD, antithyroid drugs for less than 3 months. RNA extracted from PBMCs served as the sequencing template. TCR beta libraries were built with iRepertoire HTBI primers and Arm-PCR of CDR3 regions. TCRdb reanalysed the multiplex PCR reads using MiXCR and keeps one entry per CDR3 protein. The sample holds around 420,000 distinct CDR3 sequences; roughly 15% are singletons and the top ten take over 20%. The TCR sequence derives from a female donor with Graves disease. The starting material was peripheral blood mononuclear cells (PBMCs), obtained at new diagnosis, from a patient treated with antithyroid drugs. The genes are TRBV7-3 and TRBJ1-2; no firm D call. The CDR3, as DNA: TGTGCCAGCGGGACTAACTATGGCTACACCCTC. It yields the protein CASGTNYGYTL.